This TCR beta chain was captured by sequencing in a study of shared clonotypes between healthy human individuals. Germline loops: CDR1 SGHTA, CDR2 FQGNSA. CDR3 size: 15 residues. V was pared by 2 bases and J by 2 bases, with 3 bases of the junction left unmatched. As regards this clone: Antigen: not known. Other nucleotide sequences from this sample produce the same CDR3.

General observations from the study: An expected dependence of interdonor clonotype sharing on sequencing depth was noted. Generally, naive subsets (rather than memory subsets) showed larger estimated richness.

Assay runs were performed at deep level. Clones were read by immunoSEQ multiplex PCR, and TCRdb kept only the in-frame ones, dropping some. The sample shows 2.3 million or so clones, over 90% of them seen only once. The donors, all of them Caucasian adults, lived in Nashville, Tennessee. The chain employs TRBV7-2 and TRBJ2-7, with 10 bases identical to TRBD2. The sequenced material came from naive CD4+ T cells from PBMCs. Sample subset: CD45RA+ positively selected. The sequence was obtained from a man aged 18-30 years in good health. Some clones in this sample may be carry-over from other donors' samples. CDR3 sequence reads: CASSLLAGGTYEQYF. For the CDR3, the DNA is TGTGCCAGCAGCTTATTAGCGGGAGGTACCTACGAGCAGTACTTC. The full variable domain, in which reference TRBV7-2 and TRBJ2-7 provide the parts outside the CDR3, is GAGVSQSPSNKVTEKGKDVELRCDPISGHTALYWYRQSLGQGLEFLIYFQGNSAPDKSGLPSDRFSAERTGGSVSTLTIQRTQQEDSAVYLCASSLLAGGTYEQYFGPGTRLTVT.